Presented here are 24 T cell receptor beta chains from one specimen sequenced in a study of blood T cell repertoires in COVID-19. Profiling relied on immunoSEQ multiplex PCR, and the TCRdb table lists in-frame clones only, not all of them. This table has under 60,000 clones, 70% to 85% appearing once. The sequencing input was peripheral blood. Every receptor here comes from a man between 60 and 70 years old with acute or convalescent COVID-19.

The chain links TRBV10-3 to TRBJ1-1, with D tentatively TRBD1 (6 bases). The CDR3 is 15 amino acids. Trimming shortened V by 0 bases and J by 4 bases, and 12 bases separated the two germline ends. Germline CDR1 ENHRY, CDR2 SYGVKD. The DNA of the CDR3 is TGTGCCATCAGTGAGTCCGGGGGGGGGCCCACTGAAGCTTTCTTT. It yields the protein CAISESGGGPTEAFF.

This chain connects TRBV9 to TRBJ1-3, with unresolved D. This CDR3 contains 17 residues. Trimming pared 0 bases from V and 2 bases from J, leaving 15 bases between. Germline CDR1 SGDLS, CDR2 YYNGEE. CDR3 coding DNA: TGTGCCAGCAGCGTAGACCCCCTCGGCGGGACTGGAAACACCATATATTTT. Its protein product is CASSVDPLGGTGNTIYF.

This clone was found a few times. The chain joins TRBV6-6 to TRBJ1-5, with TRBD1 matching 7 bases. This CDR3 region has 16 residues. Germline assignment: CDR1 MNHNY and CDR2 SVGAGI (reference sequence). J gave up 3 bases and V 5 bases, and 10 bases lay outside the gene matches. CDR3 residues: CASSSVTGDPNQPQHF. As DNA, the CDR3 is TGTGCCAGCAGTAGTGTCACAGGGGACCCCAATCAGCCCCAGCATTTT.

The J gene is TRBJ1-1, the V gene TRBV7-9; TRBD1 matches at 12 bases. CDR1 and CDR2 from the germline V gene are SEHNR and FQNEAQ (reference sequence). The CDR3 spans 16 residues. The J segment lost 1 base and the V segment lost 3 bases, leaving 3 bases of the junction unmatched. The CDR3 sequence: CASSFGTGGPNTEAFF. The CDR3 nucleotides are TGTGCCAGCAGCTTCGGGACAGGGGGCCCGAACACTGAAGCTTTCTTT.

This clone was recorded a few times. The rearrangement links TRBV7-2 to TRBJ1-3; no firm D call. The CDR3 contains 13 residues. CDR1 is SGHTA and CDR2 is FQGNSA in the germline V gene. Trimming shortened V by 3 bases and J by 10 bases, and 13 bases separated the two germline ends. The CDR3 DNA follows: TGTGCCAGCAGCTTTATTCCAGGCGGGACCATATATTTT. It specifies CASSFIPGGTIYF.

Only one count was recorded for this clone. CDR3: CASRSSGNTIYF. CDR3 bases: TGTGCCAGCAGATCTTCCGGAAACACCATATATTTT. This chain links TRBV9 with TRBJ1-3; D gene uncertain. Germline V CDR1 and CDR2: SGDLS, YYNGEE. V lost 5 bases to trimming and J lost 4 bases, with 7 bases between them. The CDR3 extends over 12 amino acids.

The V and J genes are TRBV6-5 and TRBJ1-1; 7 bases are a match to TRBD1. Germline V CDR1 and CDR2: MNHEY, SVGAGI. V trimming: 6 bases; J trimming: 2 bases; junction bases outside the gene matches: 3. CDR3 length: 13 residues. Here the CDR3 reads CASRDRLNTEAFF. The CDR3 nucleotides read TGTGCCAGCAGGGACAGGCTCAACACTGAAGCTTTCTTT.

This chain uses TRBV5-1 with TRBJ1-1; 7 bases map to TRBD1. Germline CDR1 is SGHRS and CDR2 is YFSETQ. The V segment lost 0 bases and the J segment 10 bases; nucleotides outside the gene matches: 12. The CDR3 sequence is 15 residues long. CDR3 in amino acids: CASSLGQGVALGAFF. DNA for the CDR3: TGCGCCAGCAGCTTGGGTCAGGGGGTCGCATTGGGAGCTTTCTTT.

The chain carries TRBV29-1 and TRBJ2-2; maybe TRBD1 (6 bases). With 7 bases removed from V and 4 bases from J, the gap between germline ends came to 16 bases. Germline V gene sequence: CDR1 SQVTM, CDR2 ANQGSEA. The CDR3 is 14 amino acids. For the CDR3, the DNA is TGCAGCGGTACTCTAGGGGGAGTCACCGGGGAGCTGTTTTTT. Translated: CSGTLGGVTGELFF.

This sequence joins TRBV7-2 and TRBJ1-3; D is ambiguous. Per the germline V gene, CDR1 is SGHTA and CDR2 is FQGNSA. CDR3 length: 15 residues. The V end was cut by 4 bases, the J end by 4 bases, with 14 bases between. The CDR3 sequence: CASSSLGGKGNTIYF. CDR3 bases: TGTGCCAGCAGCTCTTTAGGAGGGAAAGGAAACACCATATATTTT.

The J gene is TRBJ1-3, the V gene TRBV6-6, with 9 bases lining up with TRBD1. The CDR3 loop spans 14 amino acids. The germline CDR1 and CDR2 sequences are MNHNY and SVGAGI (reference sequence). Trimming at V came to 6 bases and at J to 4 bases, leaving 4 bases not matched to a gene. The CDR3 reads CASSLTGGGNTIYF. CDR3 coding DNA: TGTGCCAGCAGCCTAACAGGGGGCGGAAACACCATATATTTT.

The V gene is TRBV2, the J gene TRBJ2-5; 9 bases agree with TRBD2. Germline loops: CDR1 SNHLY, CDR2 FYNNEI. With 8 bases clipped from V and 1 base from J, the junction kept 8 bases outside the gene matches. The CDR3 totals 15 residues. The CDR3 region is CASQVAGALQETQYF. The CDR3 DNA reads TGTGCCAGCCAAGTAGCGGGGGCCCTCCAAGAGACCCAGTACTTC.

The rearrangement links TRBV12-5 to TRBJ2-2; 7 bases are shared with TRBD1. J lost 1 base, V lost 6 bases, and 2 bases had no gene match. The V gene's germline CDR1 is LGHNT and CDR2 FRNRAP. The CDR3 runs to 14 residues. For the CDR3, the DNA is TGTGCTAGTGGACGGACAGGGAACACCGGGGAGCTGTTTTTT. Its protein is CASGRTGNTGELFF.

This chain connects TRBV7-2 to TRBJ2-7; 7 bases match TRBD2. The CDR3 loop spans 13 amino acids. The J segment lost 4 bases and the V segment lost 3 bases, leaving 3 bases of the junction unmatched. Germline CDR1 is SGHTA and CDR2 is FQGNSA. The CDR3 DNA is TGTGCCAGCAGCTTCTACGGGGGGTACGAGCAGTACTTC. It yields the protein CASSFYGGYEQYF.

A remark on this clone: The sample contains more than one DNA sequence encoding this CDR3. V is TRBV5-1 and J is TRBJ1-1; D remains unclear. Germline V CDR1 and CDR2: SGHRS, YFSETQ. This CDR3 has 13 residues. The V gene lost 0 bases and the J gene lost 1 base, with 4 bases spanning the gap. Here the CDR3 reads CASSLAGNTEAFF. CDR3 nucleotides: TGCGCCAGCAGCTTGGCAGGGAACACTGAAGCTTTCTTT.

This clone appeared a single time. This chain links TRBV24-1 with TRBJ1-5, with D unresolved. The germline V and J ends were trimmed by 6 bases and 3 bases, with 14 bases remaining between them. Germline V gives CDR1 KGHDR, CDR2 SFDVKD. The CDR3 runs 15 residues. This CDR3 reads CATSSRFSSNQPQHF. Written as DNA, the CDR3 is TGTGCCACCAGTTCCAGGTTCAGTTCCAATCAGCCCCAGCATTTT.

The CDR3 reads CASTARGRGKYSNSPLHF. In DNA form, the CDR3 reads TGTGCCAGCACCGCTAGAGGCAGGGGGAAATATAGTAATTCACCCCTCCACTTT. V gene TRBV21-1 combines with J gene TRBJ1-6; the table gives TRBD1 as D, unverified against the DNA. TRBV21-1 is deemed a pseudogene. The CDR3 runs to 18 residues.

The chain recombines TRBV5-1 with TRBJ1-1; D unresolved. Germline loops: CDR1 SGHRS, CDR2 YFSETQ. The CDR3 contains 15 residues. Trimming left V 4 bases short and J 2 bases short, with 15 bases between. The chain's CDR3 is CASSTRWASNTEAFF. The CDR3 bases are TGCGCCAGCAGCACCCGATGGGCCAGCAACACTGAAGCTTTCTTT.

The gene calls are TRBV20-1 and TRBJ2-7; D possibly corresponds to TRBD2 (6 bases). V lost 5 bases to trimming and J lost 6 bases, with 11 bases between them. Germline CDR1 is DFQATT and CDR2 is SNEGSKA (reference sequence). The length of the CDR3 is 11 residues. CDR3 sequence: CSAGLEGEQYF. As DNA, the CDR3 is TGCAGTGCTGGCCTGGAGGGCGAGCAGTACTTC.

The DNA for the CDR3 is TGTGCCAGCAGCGGGGACTCCTATAATTCACCCCTCCACTTT. It yields the protein CASSGDSYNSPLHF. The gene calls are TRBV27 and TRBJ1-6; D remains unclear. V was pared by 6 bases and J by 0 bases, with 6 bases between. This CDR3 has 14 amino acids. Germline V gene lookup returns CDR1 MNHEY and CDR2 SMNVEV (reference sequence).

This rearrangement joins TRBV6-2 or TRBV6-3 to TRBJ1-5; D ambiguous. This CDR3 region has 14 residues. Trimming stripped 3 bases from V and 8 bases from J, with 14 bases between. Per the germline V gene, CDR1 is MNHEY and CDR2 is SVGEGT. DNA of the CDR3: TGTGCCAGCAGTTATGCTGGTGGCCCTGAGCCCCAGCATTTT. The encoded protein is CASSYAGGPEPQHF.

The genes are TRBV10-3 and TRBJ1-1; possibly TRBD1 for D (5 bases). CDR3 length: 15 residues. Germline V lookup: CDR1 ENHRY, CDR2 SYGVKD. V dropped 0 bases and J dropped 1 base, with 9 bases sitting between them. As DNA, the CDR3 is TGTGCCATCAGTGAGTCGAGCCAGGGGAACACTGAAGCTTTCTTT. It is translated as CAISESSQGNTEAFF.

This sequence joins TRBV7-8 and TRBJ1-2; D not resolved. The CDR3 is 15 residues long. Germline CDR1 is SGHVS and CDR2 is FQNEAQ. V lost 1 base, J lost 3 bases, and 12 bases lay in between. The CDR3 is CASSLEAGRDYGYTF. CDR3 coding DNA: TGTGCCAGCAGCTTAGAAGCTGGGAGGGACTATGGCTACACCTTC.

The rearrangement uses TRBV5-4 and TRBJ1-5; 7 positions agree with TRBD1. Germline V lookup: CDR1 SGHNT, CDR2 YYREEE (reference sequence). The V segment lost 4 bases and the J segment 4 bases; nucleotides outside the gene matches: 5. The CDR3 loop spans 14 amino acids. The CDR3 coding sequence is TGTGCCAGCAGCGCTGGGGACAGAAATCAGCCCCAGCATTTT. Protein product: CASSAGDRNQPQHF. Using reference TRBV5-4 and TRBJ1-5 for the parts outside the CDR3, the full variable domain is ETGVTQSPTHLIKTRGQQVTLRCSSQSGHNTVSWYQQALGQGPQFIFQYYREEENGRGNFPPRFSGLQFPNYSSELNVNALELDDSALYLCASSAGDRNQPQHFGDGTRLSIL.